This TCR beta chain was sequenced for a study of T cell responses to AZD1222 COVID-19 vaccine. TCRdb's table, derived via immunoSEQ multiplex PCR, lists solely in-frame clones and lacks some. Among 150,000 or so clones listed, almost 95% were seen once. Study-wide points: At baseline, seropositivity was found in only six or seven AZD1222 recipients. Sampling captured repertoires only after the peak T cell response. The study reported that nearly half of spike-specific TCRs target unmutated variant regions. There were mostly white British donors and more females than males, and clonal diversity was possibly underestimated.

This clone is a singleton in its sample. Its antigen is not identified. The receptor's source is an adult in good health. The material was peripheral blood, obtained on day 0 of AZD1222 vaccination.

The CDR3 bases are TGCGCCAGCAGCTTGGGGGAAGGTGGCGAGCAGTACTTC. Protein sequence: CASSLGEGGEQYF. The J gene is TRBJ2-7, the V gene TRBV5-1; D is unresolved. V lost 0 bases and J 6 bases, leaving 10 bases between the germline ends. CDR3 size: 13 residues. From germline, CDR1 is SGHRS and CDR2 YFSETQ.